This T cell receptor (beta chain) was identified during a study of T cell changes during pregnancy in multiple sclerosis. The V end was cut by 6 bases, the J end by 3 bases, with 13 bases between. Germline V gene data show CDR1 as SGHDT and CDR2 as YYEEEE. This CDR3 region has 14 residues. The method was immunoSEQ multiplex PCR; TCRdb's version includes in-frame clones alone and lacks a portion of them. The table records about 110,000 clones, roughly nine tenths of them present only once. The receptor comes from a female donor with multiple sclerosis, enrolled in a pregnancy study. Source: peripheral blood, taken in the third trimester of pregnancy. The genes are TRBV5-6 and TRBJ2-4; TRBD2 is a possible D gene (6 bases). The CDR3: CASNYLADKNIQYF. In DNA form, the CDR3 reads TGTGCCAGCAACTACTTAGCGGACAAAAACATTCAGTACTTC.